A selection of T cell receptor beta chains follows, all from one sample in a study of CD8 T cells in ankylosing spondylitis. TCRdb reprocessed the 5' RACE reads with MiXCR, giving one entry per CDR3 protein. Here the sample spans fewer than 750,000 distinct CDR3 sequences, 19% being singletons. The sample was blood, either unsorted or a sorted T cell fraction (not recorded which). These receptor sequences come from a male donor with ankylosing spondylitis. The CDR3 runs from the conserved cysteine through the conserved F or W. Each record gives: D gene, CDR3 length, clone size, V gene, J gene, CDR3 DNA, CDR3 protein. D genes are given only for firm matches. Some rows have no size entry. The others give once, few or many, or a class for an expanded clone.

TRBD2	17	.	TRBV4-1	TRBJ2-3	TGCGCCAGCATGACTAGCGGGGGGGATGGTGTTCCAGATACGCAGTATTTT	CASMTSGGDGVPDTQYF
TRBD2	17	.	TRBV6-5	TRBJ2-2	TGTGCCAGCAGTTACTCGCTCGCGGGGGCGAACACCGGGGAGCTGTTTTTT	CASSYSLAGANTGELFF
.	15	few	TRBV2	TRBJ2-1	TGTGCCAGCAGTGAGGGGACTCCGAGTCACAATGAGCAGTTCTTC	CASSEGTPSHNEQFF
.	14	.	TRBV20-1	TRBJ2-1	TGCAGTGCCGGGACCCCGAGCTCCTACAATGAGCAGTTCTTC	CSAGTPSSYNEQFF
.	16	.	TRBV20-1	TRBJ1-5	TGCAGTGCTAGAGATGTGCAGCCTTATAGCAATCAGCCCCAGCATTTT	CSARDVQPYSNQPQHF
TRBD2	16	.	TRBV27	TRBJ2-1	TGTGCCAGCAGTTCAAGCGGGACCCTCTCCTACAATGAGCAGTTCTTC	CASSSSGTLSYNEQFF
TRBD2	17	few	TRBV29-1	TRBJ2-3	TGCAGCGTTGAACTCCCCTATCTAGCGGGAGCCCCAGATACGCAGTATTTT	CSVELPYLAGAPDTQYF
.	15	.	TRBV7-9	TRBJ2-1	TGTGCCAGCAGTCCATCTCCGGGGCCCTACAATGAGCAGTTCTTC	CASSPSPGPYNEQFF
TRBD2	16	.	TRBV20-1	TRBJ2-2	TGCAGTGCTAGGGATCCTAGCGGGGGTGACACCGGGGAGCTGTTTTTT	CSARDPSGGDTGELFF
.	12	.	TRBV5-5	TRBJ2-1	TGTGCCAGCAGCTTGCAGGGGACTGAGCAGTTCTTC	CASSLQGTEQFF